A selection of T cell receptor beta chains follows, all from one sample in a study of human T cells and chemical hapten exposure. TCRdb re-analysed the RACE reads in MiXCR, keeping a single row per CDR3 protein. The sample carries about 340,000 distinct CDR3 sequences, around 6.9% recorded once. Sequenced material: whole blood, taken in connection with sensitization to the hapten diphenylcyclopropenone (DPC). Receptors originate from a woman aged 18 to 35 with alopecia areata. Some clones in this sample may be carry-over from other donors' samples. Both conserved end residues are part of each CDR3. Fields, in order: clone size, J gene, D gene, V gene, CDR3 DNA, CDR3 protein. D genes are given only for firm matches. Only some rows state a clone size, as once, few, many or a class for expanded clones.

>.|TRBJ2-2|.|TRBV27
TGTGCCAGCAGTTTGGGAGCGACGAACACCGGGGAGCTGTTTTTT
CASSLGATNTGELFF
>many|TRBJ2-5|TRBD2|TRBV7-2
TGTGCCAGCAGCTTAGCTAGCGGGGGCGCACAAGAGACCCAGTACTTC
CASSLASGGAQETQYF
>.|TRBJ1-2|TRBD1|TRBV20-1
TGCAGTGCCGGTGGGACAGGGTCTCCCTATGGCTACACCTTC
CSAGGTGSPYGYTF
>.|TRBJ2-5|.|TRBV5-1
TGCGCCAGCAGCTTGGACAGGTTTAGGGAGACCCAGTACTTC
CASSLDRFRETQYF
>few|TRBJ2-7|TRBD1|TRBV6-5
TGTGCCAGCAGTTACGCGAACGACAGGGCCCTCTACGAGCAGTACTTC
CASSYANDRALYEQYF
>few|TRBJ2-1|.|TRBV29-1
TGCAGCGTGAAAGACCGTAGCTCCTACAATGAGCAGTTCTTC
CSVKDRSSYNEQFF
>.|TRBJ2-1|TRBD2|TRBV20-1
TGCAGTGCCCCTCGGCAGGGAGGGGATGAGCAGTTCTTC
CSAPRQGGDEQFF
>.|TRBJ2-3|TRBD2|TRBV2
TGTGCCAGCAGTGAAGCGACTAGCGCCTCTAGCACAGATACGCAGTATTTT
CASSEATSASSTDTQYF
>many|TRBJ1-5|TRBD1|TRBV12-3/TRBV12-4
TGTGCCAGCAGACGGACAGGGCTCGGCAATCAGCCCCAGCATTTT
CASRRTGLGNQPQHF
>.|TRBJ1-3|.|TRBV4-3
TGCGCCAGCAGCGACGCCGGAAGCTCTGGAAACACCATATATTTT
CASSDAGSSGNTIYF
>.|TRBJ2-5|.|TRBV24-1
TGTGCCACCAGTGATTTGGACAGGACAGAGACCCAGTACTTC
CATSDLDRTETQYF
>few|TRBJ1-6|.|TRBV4-2
TGTGCCAGCAGCCAAGATATGGAATCCTATAATTCACCCCTCCACTTT
CASSQDMESYNSPLHF
>.|TRBJ2-3|.|TRBV9
TGTGCCAGCAGCGTAGATCAGTCTAACACAGATACGCAGTATTTT
CASSVDQSNTDTQYF
>many|TRBJ2-1|.|TRBV11-2
TGTGCCAGCAGCTCCCGGGACGGAAAAAACTACAATGAGCAGTTCTTC
CASSSRDGKNYNEQFF
>few|TRBJ2-6|.|TRBV7-7
TGTGCTAGCAGCTTAGCGGCAGGGGGAAGTGGGGCCAACGTCCTGACTTTC
CASSLAAGGSGANVLTF
>.|TRBJ2-4|TRBD2|TRBV7-9
TGTGCCAGCAGCTTAAAAGCGGGGGTCGGCAAAAACATTCAGTACTTC
CASSLKAGVGKNIQYF
>few|TRBJ2-1|.|TRBV4-1
TGCGCCAGCAGCCAAGAACCCTCCTACAATGAGCAGTTCTTC
CASSQEPSYNEQFF
>once|TRBJ1-1|.|TRBV4-2
TGTGCCAGCAGCCAGGAGGGCGGACAGACGTCTTTAGGGAACACTGAAGCTTTCTTT
CASSQEGGQTSLGNTEAFF
>few|TRBJ2-3|TRBD1|TRBV25-1
TGTGCCAGCAGTGAAAACAGGGGGCTTCGCACAGATACGCAGTATTTT
CASSENRGLRTDTQYF
>few|TRBJ1-1|TRBD1|TRBV12-3/TRBV12-4
TGTGCCAGCAGTTTCTCGTTTGACAGGGAGAACACTGAAGCTTTCTTT
CASSFSFDRENTEAFF
>few|TRBJ2-7|.|TRBV29-1
TGCAGCGTTATCGGAGGACCTGGACGGCCTTACGAGCAGTACTTC
CSVIGGPGRPYEQYF
>.|TRBJ2-7|.|TRBV12-3/TRBV12-4
TGTGCCAGTAAAGCGACAGGGAGGGACTACGAGCAGTACTTC
CASKATGRDYEQYF
>.|TRBJ2-7|TRBD1|TRBV28
TGTGCCAGCAGTGCGGGACAGGGCCGTTCTTGGTACGAGCAGTACTTC
CASSAGQGRSWYEQYF
>many|TRBJ2-5|.|TRBV4-2
TGTGCCAGCAGCCAAGAAGGATACAGGCAAGAGACCCAGTACTTC
CASSQEGYRQETQYF
>many|TRBJ2-4|.|TRBV11-2
TGTGCCAGCAGTTTCTCTCTAAACATTCAGTACTTC
CASSFSLNIQYF
>few|TRBJ1-2|.|TRBV12-3/TRBV12-4
TGTGCCAGCAGGCAGGGTTCAGGGGGCTACACCTTC
CASRQGSGGYTF
>.|TRBJ1-3|.|TRBV20-1
TGCAGTGCTAGAGCTCGGGGGGGCGCGGGAAACACCATATATTTT
CSARARGGAGNTIYF
>many|TRBJ2-1|TRBD2|TRBV4-1
TGCGCCAGCAGCCATCAGATCAGCGGGGGGGCTTACAATGAGCAGTTCTTC
CASSHQISGGAYNEQFF
>.|TRBJ1-4|.|TRBV2
TGTGCCAGCAGTGAAAGAGGGGGAAATGAAAAACTGTTTTTT
CASSERGGNEKLFF
>.|TRBJ2-7|.|TRBV6-5
TGTGCCAGCAGTTTGGAGCACGAGCAGTACTTC
CASSLEHEQYF
>.|TRBJ1-2|TRBD1|TRBV3-1
TGTGCCAGCAGCCCCTACCCGACAGGGTTGGGGAAAGATGGCTACACCTTC
CASSPYPTGLGKDGYTF
>.|TRBJ2-4|.|TRBV6-2/TRBV6-3
TGTGCCAGCAGTCGAAGGGCCTCCGCCAAAAACATTCAGTACTTC
CASSRRASAKNIQYF
>.|TRBJ2-3|.|TRBV9
TGTGCCAGCAGCGTAGGAGCGGGCAACACAGATACGCAGTATTTT
CASSVGAGNTDTQYF
>few|TRBJ2-1|.|TRBV7-9
TGTGCCAGCAGCTTGGGACTTTACAATGAGCAGTTCTTC
CASSLGLYNEQFF
>.|TRBJ1-4|TRBD1|TRBV29-1
TGCAGCGTAGTGACAGGGGCGGATGAAAAACTGTTTTTT
CSVVTGADEKLFF
>few|TRBJ2-3|TRBD2|TRBV4-3
TGCGCCAGCAGCCAAGATTCGGCTAGCGGGGGGGCCACAGATACGCAGTATTTT
CASSQDSASGGATDTQYF
>many|TRBJ2-3|TRBD2|TRBV10-3
TGTGCCTCCGTAGCGGGGGGGAACACAGATACGCAGTATTTT
CASVAGGNTDTQYF
>few|TRBJ1-1|TRBD1|TRBV20-1
TGCAGTGCTCGGAGATTGACAGGGAAGACTGAAGCTTTCTTT
CSARRLTGKTEAFF
>many|TRBJ1-6|.|TRBV11-2
TGTGCCAGCAGCTTAGCCTACTATAATTCACCCCTCCACTTT
CASSLAYYNSPLHF
>few|TRBJ1-4|.|TRBV20-1
TGCAGTGCGGTGCAGGGAGGAGAAAAACTGTTTTTT
CSAVQGGEKLFF
>many|TRBJ2-3|.|TRBV28
TGTGCCAGCAGTTTAACGGGGTCCGAGGGAGATACGCAGTATTTT
CASSLTGSEGDTQYF
>many|TRBJ2-1|.|TRBV27
TGTGCCAGCAGCCTATATGGGATCCTTGAAAGGGATGAGCAGTTCTTC
CASSLYGILERDEQFF
>few|TRBJ1-1|TRBD1|TRBV7-2
TGTGCCAGCGGACGACAGGGGAACACTGAAGCTTTCTTT
CASGRQGNTEAFF
>many|TRBJ1-6|TRBD1|TRBV20-1
TGCAGTGCCCGGAAAACAGGGGGCATGAAGAATTCACCCCTCCACTTT
CSARKTGGMKNSPLHF
>few|TRBJ2-5|.|TRBV6-2/TRBV6-3
TGTGCCAGCAGTTACGGGACGGAGAACCAAGAGACCCAGTACTTC
CASSYGTENQETQYF
>.|TRBJ1-5|.|TRBV4-2
TGTGCCAGCAGCCAAGTCAAGGGAAACAATCAGCCCCAGCATTTT
CASSQVKGNNQPQHF
>.|TRBJ2-7|TRBD2|TRBV6-5
TGTGCCAGCAGTTACCTGGCGGGGGGGCCGGGGGAGCAGTACTTC
CASSYLAGGPGEQYF
>few|TRBJ2-7|.|TRBV3-1
TGTGCCAGCAGCCAAGGATCGGGCAGGGGAGCATACGAGCAGTACTTC
CASSQGSGRGAYEQYF
>.|TRBJ2-2|TRBD2|TRBV2
TGTGCCAGCAGTCAAGCGGGGGGTTCCCTCACCGGGGAGCTGTTTTTT
CASSQAGGSLTGELFF
>.|TRBJ2-7|TRBD1|TRBV20-1
TGCAGTGCCAACATCGGGACAGAAGTTTCCTACGAGCAGTACTTC
CSANIGTEVSYEQYF
>.|TRBJ1-2|TRBD1|TRBV6-5
TGTGCCAGCAGTTACTCCAGGACAGGGCTACCTGGCTACACCTTC
CASSYSRTGLPGYTF